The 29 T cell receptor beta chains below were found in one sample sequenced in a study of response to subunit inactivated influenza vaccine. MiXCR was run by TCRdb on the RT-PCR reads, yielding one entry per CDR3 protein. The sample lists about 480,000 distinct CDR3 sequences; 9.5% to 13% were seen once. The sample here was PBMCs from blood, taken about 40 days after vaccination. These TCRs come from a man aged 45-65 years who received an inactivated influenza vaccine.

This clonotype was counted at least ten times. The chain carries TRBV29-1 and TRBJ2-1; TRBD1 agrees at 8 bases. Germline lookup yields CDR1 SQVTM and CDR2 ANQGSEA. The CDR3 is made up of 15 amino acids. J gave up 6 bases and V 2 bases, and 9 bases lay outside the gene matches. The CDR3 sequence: CSVELVPDRVNEQFF. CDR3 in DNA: TGCAGCGTTGAACTCGTCCCGGACAGGGTCAATGAGCAGTTCTTC.

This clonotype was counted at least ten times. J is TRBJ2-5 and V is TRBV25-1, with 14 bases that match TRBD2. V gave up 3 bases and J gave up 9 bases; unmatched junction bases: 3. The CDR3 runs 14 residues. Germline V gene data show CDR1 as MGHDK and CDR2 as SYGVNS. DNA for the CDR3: TGTGCCAGCAGTGACCCGACTAGCGGGAGGGCCCAGTACTTC. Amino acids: CASSDPTSGRAQYF.

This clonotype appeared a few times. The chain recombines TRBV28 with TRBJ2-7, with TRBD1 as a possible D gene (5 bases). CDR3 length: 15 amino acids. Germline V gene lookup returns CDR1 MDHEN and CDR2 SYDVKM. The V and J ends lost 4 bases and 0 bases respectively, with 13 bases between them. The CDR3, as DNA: TGTGCCAGCAGTTCTACAGGAAAGCCCTCCTACGAGCAGTACTTC. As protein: CASSSTGKPSYEQYF.

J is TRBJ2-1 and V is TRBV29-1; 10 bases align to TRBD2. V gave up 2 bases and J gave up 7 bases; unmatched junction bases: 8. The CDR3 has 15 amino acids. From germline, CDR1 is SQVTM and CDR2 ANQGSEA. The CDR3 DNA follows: TGCAGCGTTGAATTGCGGCTAGCGGGAGTAAATGAGCAGTTCTTC. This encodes CSVELRLAGVNEQFF.

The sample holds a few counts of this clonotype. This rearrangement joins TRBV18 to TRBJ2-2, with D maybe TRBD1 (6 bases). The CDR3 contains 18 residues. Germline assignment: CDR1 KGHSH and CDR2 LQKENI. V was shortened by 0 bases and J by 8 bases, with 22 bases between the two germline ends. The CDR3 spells CASSPPNQGPAFSGELFF. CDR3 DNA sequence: TGTGCCAGCTCACCACCGAACCAGGGGCCCGCTTTTTCGGGGGAGCTGTTTTTT.

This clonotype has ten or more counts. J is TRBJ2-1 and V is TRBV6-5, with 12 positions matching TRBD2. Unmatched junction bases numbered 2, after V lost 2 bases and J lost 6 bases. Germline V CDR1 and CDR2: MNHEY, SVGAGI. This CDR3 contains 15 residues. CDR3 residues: CASSYGLAGFNEQFF. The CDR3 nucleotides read TGTGCCAGCAGTTACGGACTAGCGGGGTTCAATGAGCAGTTCTTC.

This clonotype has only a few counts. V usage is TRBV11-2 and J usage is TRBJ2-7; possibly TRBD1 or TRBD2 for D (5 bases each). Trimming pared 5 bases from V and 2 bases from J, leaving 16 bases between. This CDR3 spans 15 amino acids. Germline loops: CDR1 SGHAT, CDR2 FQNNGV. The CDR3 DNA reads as TGTGCCAGCAGCCTTTCCGGGACCGAGACCTACGAGCAGTACTTC. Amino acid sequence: CASSLSGTETYEQYF. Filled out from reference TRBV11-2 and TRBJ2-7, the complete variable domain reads EAGVAQSPRYKIIEKRQSVAFWCNPISGHATLYWYQQILGQGPKLLIQFQNNGVVDDSQLPKDRFSAERLKGVDSTLKIQPAKLEDSAVYLCASSLSGTETYEQYFGPGTRLTVT.

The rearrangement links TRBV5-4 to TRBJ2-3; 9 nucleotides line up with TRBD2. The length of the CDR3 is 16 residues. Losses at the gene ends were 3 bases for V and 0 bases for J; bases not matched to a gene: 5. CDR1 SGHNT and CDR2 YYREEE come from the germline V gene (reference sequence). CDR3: CASSSGLAKSTDTQYF. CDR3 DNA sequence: TGTGCCAGCAGCTCAGGACTAGCGAAAAGCACAGATACGCAGTATTTT.

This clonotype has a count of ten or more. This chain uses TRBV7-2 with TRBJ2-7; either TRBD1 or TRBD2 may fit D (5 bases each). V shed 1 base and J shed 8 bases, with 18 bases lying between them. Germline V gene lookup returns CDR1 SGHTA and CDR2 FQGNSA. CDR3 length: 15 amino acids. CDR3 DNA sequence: TGTGCCAGCAGCTTAGTCCCGGGACCGGGCTCCCAGCAGTACTTC. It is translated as CASSLVPGPGSQQYF.

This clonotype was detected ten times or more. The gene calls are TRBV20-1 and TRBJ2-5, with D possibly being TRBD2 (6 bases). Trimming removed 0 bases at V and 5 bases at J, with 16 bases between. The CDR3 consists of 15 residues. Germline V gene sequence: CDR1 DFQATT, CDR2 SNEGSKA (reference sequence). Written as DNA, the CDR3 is TGCAGTGCTAGAGATGGGAGGAGGGCCCTGGAGACCCAGTACTTC. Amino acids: CSARDGRRALETQYF.

CDR3 in amino acids: CASSLTLGAAQETQYF. The CDR3 nucleotides are TGTGCCAGCAGCTTAACCCTCGGGGCCGCGCAAGAGACCCAGTACTTC. The rearrangement joins TRBV7-7 to TRBJ2-5; D may be TRBD1 or TRBD2 (5 bases each). V dropped 2 bases and J dropped 2 bases, with 15 bases sitting between them. From germline, CDR1 is SSHAT and CDR2 FNYEAQ (reference sequence). This CDR3 contains 16 residues.

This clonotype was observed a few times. The CDR3 region has the DNA TGTGCCCGCGAGAGCAGGCACTATAACACTGAAGCTTTCTTT. This sequence encodes CARESRHYNTEAFF. The chain joins TRBV30 to TRBJ1-1, with no clear D. The V gene lost 8 bases and the J gene lost 2 bases, with 18 bases spanning the gap. The CDR3 extends over 14 amino acids. The germline CDR1 and CDR2 sequences are GTSNPN and SVGIG (reference sequence).

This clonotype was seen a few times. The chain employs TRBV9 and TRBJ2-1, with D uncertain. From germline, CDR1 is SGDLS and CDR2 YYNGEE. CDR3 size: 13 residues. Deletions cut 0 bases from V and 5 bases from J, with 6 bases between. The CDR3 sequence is CASSVGTNNEQFF. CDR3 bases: TGTGCCAGCAGCGTAGGGACCAACAATGAGCAGTTCTTC.

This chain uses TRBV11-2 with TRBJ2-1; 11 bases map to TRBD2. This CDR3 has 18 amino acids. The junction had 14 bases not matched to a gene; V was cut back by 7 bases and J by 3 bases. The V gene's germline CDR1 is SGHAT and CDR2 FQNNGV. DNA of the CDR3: TGTGCCAGCACCTCAGGACTAGCGGGCATGAGGAGCTACAATGAGCAGTTCTTC. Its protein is CASTSGLAGMRSYNEQFF.

DNA of the CDR3: TGTGCCAGCAGCCAAGATTGGCGGGACACTCAAGAGACCCAGTACTTC. Translation gives CASSQDWRDTQETQYF. The chain employs TRBV14 and TRBJ2-5; D possibly matches TRBD1 or TRBD2 (6 bases each). Germline V gives CDR1 SGHDN, CDR2 FVKESK. V lost 0 bases and J lost 2, with 13 bases in between. This CDR3 is 16 amino acids long.

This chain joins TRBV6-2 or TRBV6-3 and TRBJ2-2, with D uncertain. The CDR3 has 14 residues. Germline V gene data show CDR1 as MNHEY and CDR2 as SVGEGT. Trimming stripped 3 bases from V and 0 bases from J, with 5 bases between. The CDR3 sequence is CASSYFTNTGELFF. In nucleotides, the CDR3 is TGTGCCAGCAGTTATTTTACGAACACCGGGGAGCTGTTTTTT.

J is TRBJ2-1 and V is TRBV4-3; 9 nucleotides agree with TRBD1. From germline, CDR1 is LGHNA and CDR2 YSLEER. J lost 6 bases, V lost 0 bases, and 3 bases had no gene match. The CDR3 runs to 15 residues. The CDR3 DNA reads TGCGCCAGCAGCCAAGAGGACAGGGGAGGCAATGAGCAGTTCTTC. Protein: CASSQEDRGGNEQFF.

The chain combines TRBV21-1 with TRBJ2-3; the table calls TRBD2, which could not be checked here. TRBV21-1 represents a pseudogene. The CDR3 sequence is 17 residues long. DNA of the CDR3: TGTGCCAGCAGCTCAATGGGCTCGCGGGACCCCACAGATACGCAGTATTTT. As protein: CASSSMGSRDPTDTQYF.

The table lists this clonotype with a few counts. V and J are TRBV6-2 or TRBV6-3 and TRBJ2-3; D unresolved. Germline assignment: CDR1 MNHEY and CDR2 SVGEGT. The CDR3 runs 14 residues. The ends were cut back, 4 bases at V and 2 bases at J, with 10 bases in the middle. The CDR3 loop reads CASSFFENTDTQYF. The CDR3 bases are TGTGCCAGCAGTTTTTTCGAGAACACAGATACGCAGTATTTT.

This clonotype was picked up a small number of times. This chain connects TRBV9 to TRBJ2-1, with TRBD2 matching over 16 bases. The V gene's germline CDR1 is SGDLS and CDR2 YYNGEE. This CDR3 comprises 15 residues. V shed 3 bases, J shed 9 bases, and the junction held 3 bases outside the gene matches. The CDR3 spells CASSEGLAGGSEQFF. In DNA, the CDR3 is TGTGCCAGCAGCGAGGGACTAGCGGGGGGGTCTGAGCAGTTCTTC.

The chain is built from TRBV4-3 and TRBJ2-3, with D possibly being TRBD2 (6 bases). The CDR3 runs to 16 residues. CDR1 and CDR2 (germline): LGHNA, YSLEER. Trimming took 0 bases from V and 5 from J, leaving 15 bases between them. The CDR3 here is CASSQDSGVLGDTQYF. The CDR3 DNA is TGCGCCAGCAGCCAAGATTCGGGGGTCCTCGGAGATACGCAGTATTTT.

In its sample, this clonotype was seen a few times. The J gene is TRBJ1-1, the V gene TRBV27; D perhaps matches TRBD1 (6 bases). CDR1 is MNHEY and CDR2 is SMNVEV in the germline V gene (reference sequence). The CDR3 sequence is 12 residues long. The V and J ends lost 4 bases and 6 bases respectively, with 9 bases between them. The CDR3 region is CASSSGGPEAFF. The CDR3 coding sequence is TGTGCCAGCAGTTCGGGGGGCCCTGAAGCTTTCTTT.

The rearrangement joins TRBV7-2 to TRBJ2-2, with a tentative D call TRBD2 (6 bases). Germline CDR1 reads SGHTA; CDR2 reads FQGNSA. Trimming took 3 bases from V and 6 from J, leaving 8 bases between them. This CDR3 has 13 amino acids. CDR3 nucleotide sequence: TGTGCCAGCAGCTTCCCGGGGGCCGGGGAGCTGTTTTTT. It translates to CASSFPGAGELFF.

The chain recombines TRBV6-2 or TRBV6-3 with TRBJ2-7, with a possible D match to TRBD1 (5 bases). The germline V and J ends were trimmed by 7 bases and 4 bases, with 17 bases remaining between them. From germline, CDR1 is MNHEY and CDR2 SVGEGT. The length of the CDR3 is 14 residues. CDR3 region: CASKPGSGMYEQYF. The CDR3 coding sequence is TGTGCCAGCAAGCCCGGGTCAGGGATGTACGAGCAGTACTTC.

The CDR3 loop reads CASSFQGFTEAFF. Written as DNA, the CDR3 is TGTGCCAGCAGTTTTCAGGGCTTCACTGAAGCTTTCTTT. This sequence joins TRBV27 and TRBJ1-1; maybe TRBD1 (5 bases). Germline values: CDR1 MNHEY, CDR2 SMNVEV (reference sequence). V lost 3 bases and J lost 4, with 9 bases in between. This CDR3 contains 13 residues.

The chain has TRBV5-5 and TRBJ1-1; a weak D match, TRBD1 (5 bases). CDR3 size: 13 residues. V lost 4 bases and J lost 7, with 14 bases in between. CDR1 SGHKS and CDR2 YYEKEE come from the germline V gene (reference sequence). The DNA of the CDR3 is TGTGCCAGCAGCACACGGCAGGGAAATGAAGCTTTCTTT. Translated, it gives CASSTRQGNEAFF.

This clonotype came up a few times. CDR3 region: CASSLVLAVQFF. The CDR3 coding sequence is TGTGCCAGCAGCTTAGTCCTAGCGGTGCAGTTCTTC. The rearrangement joins TRBV7-2 to TRBJ2-1; 7 nucleotides align to TRBD2. Germline trimming cut 1 base from V and 12 bases from J; bases unmatched to any gene: 3. The CDR3 covers 12 residues. In germline, CDR1 is SGHTA, CDR2 FQGNSA.

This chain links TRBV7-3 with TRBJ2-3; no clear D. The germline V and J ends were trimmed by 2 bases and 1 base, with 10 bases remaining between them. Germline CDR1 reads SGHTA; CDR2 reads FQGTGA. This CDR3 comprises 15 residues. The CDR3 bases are TGTGCCAGCAGCTTATTGGGCGACCGCACAGATACGCAGTATTTT. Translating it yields CASSLLGDRTDTQYF.

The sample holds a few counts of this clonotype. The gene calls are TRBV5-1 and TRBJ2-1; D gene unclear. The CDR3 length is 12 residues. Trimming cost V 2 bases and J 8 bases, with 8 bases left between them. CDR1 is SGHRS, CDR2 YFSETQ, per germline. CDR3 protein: CASSFYMDEQFF. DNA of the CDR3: TGCGCCAGCAGCTTCTATATGGATGAGCAGTTCTTC.